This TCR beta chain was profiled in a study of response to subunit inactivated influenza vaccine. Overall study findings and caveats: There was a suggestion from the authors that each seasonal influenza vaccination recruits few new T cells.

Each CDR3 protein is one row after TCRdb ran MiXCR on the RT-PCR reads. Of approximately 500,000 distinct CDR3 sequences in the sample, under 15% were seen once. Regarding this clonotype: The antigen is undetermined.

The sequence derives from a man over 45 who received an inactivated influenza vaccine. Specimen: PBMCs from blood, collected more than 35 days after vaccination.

The CDR3: CASSYNRGRNYGYTF. The CDR3 region has the DNA TGTGCCAGCAGTTACAACCGGGGTCGGAACTATGGCTACACCTTC. This rearrangement joins TRBV6-2 or TRBV6-3 to TRBJ1-2; D gene unclear. Germline CDR1 and CDR2: MNHEY and SVGEGT. V lost 2 bases to trimming and J lost 2 bases, with 12 bases between them. This CDR3 is built from 15 residues.